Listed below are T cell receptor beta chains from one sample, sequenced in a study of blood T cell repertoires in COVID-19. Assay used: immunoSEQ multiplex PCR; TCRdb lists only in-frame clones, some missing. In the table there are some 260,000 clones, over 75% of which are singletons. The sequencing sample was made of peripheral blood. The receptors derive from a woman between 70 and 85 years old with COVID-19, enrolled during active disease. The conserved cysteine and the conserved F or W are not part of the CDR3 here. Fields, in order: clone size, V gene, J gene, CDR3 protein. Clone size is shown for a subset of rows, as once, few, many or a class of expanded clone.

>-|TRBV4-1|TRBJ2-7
ASSQKDGTSGFPYEQY
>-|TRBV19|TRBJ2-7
ASSPSSGRSSYEQY
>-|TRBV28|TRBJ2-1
ASSQAGVSYNEQF
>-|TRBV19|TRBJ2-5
ASCDTTRRETQY
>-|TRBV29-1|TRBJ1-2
SARRQGDYGYT
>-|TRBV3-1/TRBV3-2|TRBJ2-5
ASSRQGEETQY
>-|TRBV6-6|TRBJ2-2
ASSGANTGELF
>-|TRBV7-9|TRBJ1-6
ASSLTGMTYNSPLH
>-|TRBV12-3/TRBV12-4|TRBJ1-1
ATWGGPNTEAF
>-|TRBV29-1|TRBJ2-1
SVIGMIGQRGSYNEQF
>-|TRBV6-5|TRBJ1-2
ASSRVSFNYGYT
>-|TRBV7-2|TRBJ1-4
ASSSRVANEKLF
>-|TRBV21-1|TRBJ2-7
ASSKKFPGQLFYEQY
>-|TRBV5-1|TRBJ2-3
ASNTGSTDTQY
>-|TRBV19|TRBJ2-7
ASSATRESHYEQY
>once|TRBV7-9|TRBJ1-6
ASSFGTGGSSPLH
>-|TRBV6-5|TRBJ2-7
ASSRDRTTYEQY
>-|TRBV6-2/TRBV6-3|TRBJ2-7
ASSWAGGSYEQY
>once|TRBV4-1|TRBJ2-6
ASSQTGMPSNVLT
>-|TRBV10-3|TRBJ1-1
AIGTGRNTEAF
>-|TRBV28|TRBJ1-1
ASSPGQGAPGAF
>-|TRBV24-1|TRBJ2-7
ATSDQSVTQGVTYEQY
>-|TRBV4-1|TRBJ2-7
ASSQDRGTGDSYEQY
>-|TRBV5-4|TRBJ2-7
ASSGGRLTYEQY
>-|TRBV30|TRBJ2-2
AWDAGGPLYGELF
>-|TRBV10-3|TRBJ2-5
AISAFQNTQGETQY
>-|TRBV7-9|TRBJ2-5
ASSWGGGQETQY
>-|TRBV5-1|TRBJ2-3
ASSLAMGQEFTDTQY
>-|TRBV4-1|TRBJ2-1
ASADNEQF
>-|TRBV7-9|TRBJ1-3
ASSPQGARGNTIY
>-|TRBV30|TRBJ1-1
AWSVLGEGTEAF
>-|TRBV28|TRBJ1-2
ASITGQGVNYGYT
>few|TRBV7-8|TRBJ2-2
ASSSSALYGTGELF
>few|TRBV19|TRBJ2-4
ASTSIQGAGNIQY
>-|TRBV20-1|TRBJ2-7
SALLDYEQY
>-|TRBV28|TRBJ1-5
ASRVQGHSNQPQH
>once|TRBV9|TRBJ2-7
ASSVVAVARHEQY
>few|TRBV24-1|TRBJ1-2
ATSDTLPSGDGYT
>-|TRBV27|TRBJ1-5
ASSRDRGLQPQH
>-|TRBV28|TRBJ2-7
ASSSGNRYEQY
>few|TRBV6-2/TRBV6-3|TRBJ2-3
ASSPGLVLKDTQY
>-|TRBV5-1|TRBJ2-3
ASSPGLAGETDTQY
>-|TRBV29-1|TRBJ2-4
SVEVGLAVQY
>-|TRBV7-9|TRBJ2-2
ASSLVWQGANTGELF
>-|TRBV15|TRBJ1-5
ATSRSTGGRNQPQH
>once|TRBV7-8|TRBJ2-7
ASSIRRGQGSYEQY
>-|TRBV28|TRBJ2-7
ASSFRGQYYEQY
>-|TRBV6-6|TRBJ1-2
ASSPRGSGKRSYGYT
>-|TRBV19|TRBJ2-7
ASSVLAGDSYEQY
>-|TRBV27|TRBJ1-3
ASRRNQGASSGNTIY